This T cell receptor (beta chain) stems from a study of Ad26.COV2.S vaccination and SARS-CoV-2 variants. Study outcomes and limitations: Spike-specific CD8+ and CD4+ T cell responses reportedly showed substantial breadth after vaccination. The analyses of TCR breadth and depth may have understated the size of total T cell responses.

In the case of this clone: Its antigen is not identified.

Treatment indicated: about 20 received Ad26.COV2.S at low or high dose, single or two shots; several received placebo; per-sample allocation not given. Specimen acquisition occurred on day 63 following the initial vaccine or placebo injection. Adults aged 18-55 years in Boston included the donor. Germline V gives CDR1 LNHDA, CDR2 SQIVND (reference sequence). This CDR3 contains 14 residues. Trimming shortened V by 8 bases and J by 4 bases, and 17 bases separated the two germline ends. Repertoires were generated with immunoSEQ multiplex PCR, while TCRdb's copy carries only in-frame clones and drops some. The sample has about 240,000 clones, 88% seen once.

Specimen: peripheral blood, collected in a trial of Ad26.COV2.S vaccine versus placebo. The TCR was taken from a person between 18 and 60 years old who received the Ad26.COV2.S COVID-19 vaccine or a placebo. V is TRBV19 and J is TRBJ1-1; possibly TRBD1 for D (5 bases). The DNA for the CDR3 is TGTGCCAGTCGCTACGGGGACCTTGTCACTGAAGCTTTCTTT. Translating it yields CASRYGDLVTEAFF. The variable domain in full, completed from reference TRBV19 and TRBJ1-1, reads DGGITQSPKYLFRKEGQNVTLSCEQNLNHDAMYWYRQDPGQGLRLIYYSQIVNDFQKGDIAEGYSVSREKKESFPLTVTSAQKNPTAFYLCASRYGDLVTEAFFGQGTRLTVV.